This entry lists 30 T cell receptor beta chains sequenced from one sample in a study of blood T cell repertoires in COVID-19 (dated by TCRdb to about 2020). The receptor library was made with the immunoSEQ multiplex PCR assay. TCRdb carries this immuneACCESS record with in-frame sequences only. Its versions omit some clonotypes, under half of them owing to an unresolved V gene in the studies checked, with the rest unexplained. The sample records 80,000 or so clones, about four fifths of which are singletons. About 18% of the sample is held by the ten biggest clonotypes. The sequenced sample was peripheral blood. The receptors were gathered from a woman in her sixties with acute or convalescent COVID-19.

The V gene is TRBV5-1, the J gene TRBJ1-4, with TRBD1 matching 7 bases. The CDR3 consists of 16 residues. Per the germline V gene, CDR1 is SGHRS and CDR2 is YFSETQ. V lost 4 bases to trimming and J lost 0 bases; unmatched junction nucleotides: 6. CDR3 nucleotide sequence: TGCGCCAGCAGCGGGACAGCGTATGCAACTAATGAAAAACTGTTTTTT. As protein: CASSGTAYATNEKLFF.

V is TRBV7-9 and J is TRBJ1-1, with D perhaps matching TRBD1 (5 bases). Germline V CDR1 and CDR2: SEHNR, FQNEAQ (reference sequence). The CDR3 consists of 13 residues. Trimming shortened V by 3 bases and J by 6 bases, and 11 bases separated the two germline ends. For the CDR3, the DNA is TGTGCCAGCAGCTTTATGGGGGAGGCTGAAGCTTTCTTT. Translation: CASSFMGEAEAFF.

The genes are TRBV11-2 and TRBJ2-1, with unresolved D. The germline CDR1 and CDR2 sequences are SGHAT and FQNNGV. V lost 1 base and J lost 5, with 9 bases in between. CDR3 length: 14 residues. CDR3 amino acids: CASSLGQQDNEQFF. The CDR3 nucleotides read TGTGCCAGCAGCTTAGGGCAGCAGGACAATGAGCAGTTCTTC.

The chain employs TRBV28 and TRBJ1-1, with 9 bases identical to TRBD1. J was trimmed by 7 bases and V by 7 bases; bases with no gene match: 19. Per germline, CDR1 MDHEN and CDR2 SYDVKM. This CDR3 has 17 residues. CDR3 bases: TGTGCCAGCAAAGAGGTCGGGACAGGGAATCGGGCGGGTGAAGCTTTCTTT. It codes for CASKEVGTGNRAGEAFF.

The chain recombines TRBV12-3 or TRBV12-4 with TRBJ2-3; D is unclear. This CDR3 comprises 13 residues. The ends were cut back, 5 bases at V and 0 bases at J, with 6 bases in the middle. The CDR3 sequence is CASSRSSTDTQYF. In DNA form, the CDR3 reads TGTGCCAGCAGTCGAAGCAGCACAGATACGCAGTATTTT.

The chain is built from TRBV4-1 and TRBJ2-6, with D tentatively TRBD2 (5 bases). Germline-derived CDR1 and CDR2 are MGHRA and YSYEKL. The CDR3 has 15 amino acids. V lost 8 bases, J lost 1 base, and 12 bases lay in between. The CDR3 DNA sequence: TGCGCCAGCGGGCGGGTTCAATCTGGGGCCAACGTCCTGACTTTC. Protein sequence: CASGRVQSGANVLTF.

In its sample, this clone ranks as medium-sized. The V call is TRBV11-2, the J call TRBJ1-3, with TRBD1 matching over 7 bases. Losses at the gene ends were 4 bases for V and 3 bases for J; bases not matched to a gene: 6. This CDR3 is 15 amino acids long. Germline V CDR1 and CDR2: SGHAT, FQNNGV. CDR3 region: CASSSQTGLGNTIYF. The DNA of the CDR3 is TGTGCCAGCAGCTCCCAGACAGGGCTTGGAAACACCATATATTTT.

In nucleotides, the CDR3 is TGTGCCAGCAGCTTGGATCAGGGCGAAATATCTGAAAAACTGTTTTTT. The encoded protein is CASSLDQGEISEKLFF. V usage is TRBV5-5 and J usage is TRBJ1-4; D perhaps matches TRBD1 (5 bases). Germline V CDR1 and CDR2: SGHKS, YYEKEE (reference sequence). The CDR3 is 16 residues long. The ends were cut back, 0 bases at V and 7 bases at J, with 16 bases in the middle.

This sequence joins TRBV9 and TRBJ1-2, with D uncertain. The CDR3 has 14 amino acids. The germline CDR1 and CDR2 sequences are SGDLS and YYNGEE. V dropped 1 base and J dropped 0 bases, with 7 bases sitting between them. CDR3 loop: CASSVRTANYGYTF. Here the CDR3 DNA reads TGTGCCAGCAGCGTACGGACTGCTAACTATGGCTACACCTTC.

V usage is TRBV6-2 or TRBV6-3 and J usage is TRBJ1-5; D remains unclear. V was trimmed by 5 bases and J by 4 bases, leaving 12 bases between them. This CDR3 is built from 14 residues. The V gene's germline CDR1 is MNHEY and CDR2 SVGEGT. The chain's CDR3 is CASSQHLANQPQHF. The CDR3 DNA reads as TGTGCCAGCAGTCAACACCTTGCTAATCAGCCCCAGCATTTT.

The chain is built from TRBV5-1 and TRBJ1-3; no clear D. Trimming took off 5 bases at V and 0 bases at J, with 18 bases between the two ends. CDR1 SGHRS and CDR2 YFSETQ come from the germline V gene. The CDR3 loop spans 17 amino acids. This chain's CDR3 is CASSPGGPTYSGNTIYF. The CDR3 DNA reads TGCGCCAGCAGTCCCGGAGGGCCCACGTACTCTGGAAACACCATATATTTT. Combining the CDR3 with reference TRBV5-1 and TRBJ1-3 gives the whole variable domain KAGVTQTPRYLIKTRGQQVTLSCSPISGHRSVSWYQQTPGQGLQFLFEYFSETQRNKGNFPGRFSGRQFSNSRSEMNVSTLELGDSALYLCASSPGGPTYSGNTIYFGEGSWLTVV.

The V call is TRBV3-1 (or the pseudogene TRBV3-2), the J call TRBJ2-1; 7 bases line up with TRBD2. CDR1 and CDR2 (germline): LGHDT, YNNKEL (reference sequence). J was trimmed by 6 bases and V by 0 bases; bases with no gene match: 11. This CDR3 spans 17 amino acids. The CDR3 sequence: CASSQDHPLGGTNEQFF. CDR3 nucleotide sequence: TGTGCCAGCAGCCAAGACCACCCTCTCGGGGGGACCAATGAGCAGTTCTTC.

The chain carries TRBV18 and TRBJ1-2, with TRBD1 identical over 8 bases. The ends lost 4 bases at V and 0 bases at J; junction bases unmatched: 4. Germline CDR1 and CDR2: KGHSH and LQKENI. The CDR3 has 15 residues. The CDR3 DNA sequence: TGTGCCAGCTCACGCCGGGACAGGACTAACTATGGCTACACCTTC. This codes for CASSRRDRTNYGYTF. Full variable domain (rest looked up from reference TRBV18 and TRBJ1-2): NAGVMQNPRHLVRRRGQEARLRCSPMKGHSHVYWYRQLPEEGLKFMVYLQKENIIDESGMPKERFSAEFPKEGPSILRIQQVVRGDSAAYFCASSRRDRTNYGYTFGSGTRLTVV.

V is TRBV30 and J is TRBJ1-2, with 7 nucleotides matching TRBD1. The CDR3 loop spans 14 amino acids. Germline V gene sequence: CDR1 GTSNPN, CDR2 SVGIG (reference sequence). The trim removed 2 bases at V and 4 bases at J, leaving 7 bases unmatched. The CDR3 DNA reads as TGTGCCTGGAGTTTAACAGGGGCGGGCTATGGCTACACCTTC. Its protein product is CAWSLTGAGYGYTF.

The CDR3 here is CASSDEPGQHNTEAFF. The CDR3 DNA is TGCGCCAGCAGCGATGAACCGGGACAGCACAACACTGAAGCTTTCTTT. The chain links TRBV5-1 to TRBJ1-1, with 7 positions matching TRBD1. This CDR3 comprises 16 residues. Germline trimming cut 4 bases from V and 2 bases from J; bases unmatched to any gene: 11. CDR1 is SGHRS and CDR2 is YFSETQ in the germline V gene.

The chain is built from TRBV27 and TRBJ1-5; 9 bases agree with TRBD1. V lost 3 bases, J lost 1 base, and 4 bases stayed unmatched. The germline CDR1 and CDR2 sequences are MNHEY and SMNVEV (reference sequence). CDR3 length equals 16 residues. CDR3: CASSLRTGESNQPQHF. CDR3 in DNA: TGTGCCAGCAGTTTGCGGACAGGGGAAAGCAATCAGCCCCAGCATTTT.

The chain links TRBV2 to TRBJ2-2; D gene ambiguous. V was trimmed by 6 bases and J by 8 bases, leaving 13 bases between them. The CDR3 consists of 13 residues. Germline CDR1 reads SNHLY; CDR2 reads FYNNEI. Here the CDR3 DNA reads TGTGCCAGCAGCCTAATCCCGAAAGGGGAGCTGTTTTTT. Translating it yields CASSLIPKGELFF.

The chain has TRBV18 and TRBJ2-5, with TRBD2 matching over 9 bases. Germline V lookup: CDR1 KGHSH, CDR2 LQKENI. After removal of 5 bases from V and 1 base from J, the junction contained 5 bases not matched to a gene. The CDR3 contains 15 residues. CDR3 nucleotide sequence: TGTGCCAGCTCAAGGGCAGCGGGGGGCCAAGAGACCCAGTACTTC. This sequence encodes CASSRAAGGQETQYF.

This chain links TRBV6-1 with TRBJ1-2; 9 bases fit TRBD1. The germline V gene has CDR1 MNHNS and CDR2 SASEGT. The CDR3 consists of 16 residues. The J segment lost 5 bases and the V segment lost 0 bases, leaving 7 bases of the junction unmatched. CDR3 sequence reads: CASSEAATGGRYGYTF. In DNA, the CDR3 is TGTGCCAGCAGTGAAGCGGCGACAGGGGGAAGGTATGGCTACACCTTC.

The chain is built from TRBV27 and TRBJ2-3, with 8 positions matching TRBD2. The CDR3 loop spans 17 amino acids. Trimming removed 9 bases from V and 0 bases from J; junction bases left unmatched: 14. CDR1 is MNHEY, CDR2 SMNVEV, per germline (reference sequence). Here the CDR3 DNA reads TGTGCCAGTCGACATACAAGCGGGGGCCCTAGCACAGATACGCAGTATTTT. Translated: CASRHTSGGPSTDTQYF.

This clone was picked up a small number of times. The V gene is TRBV5-1, the J gene TRBJ2-1; D is possibly TRBD2 (6 bases). The germline gives CDR1 SGHRS, CDR2 YFSETQ. This CDR3 region has 18 residues. Trimming removed 1 base from V and 4 bases from J, with 21 bases in between. This chain's CDR3 is CASSLNIAASRGYNEQFF. For the CDR3, the DNA is TGCGCCAGCAGCTTGAATATTGCCGCTAGCCGGGGGTACAATGAGCAGTTCTTC.

This clone was detected only a few times. This rearrangement joins TRBV30 to TRBJ1-1; TRBD1 aligns across 8 bases. With 5 bases clipped from V and 1 base from J, the junction kept 6 bases outside the gene matches. This CDR3 region has 14 residues. From germline, CDR1 is GTSNPN and CDR2 SVGIG (reference sequence). The CDR3 region has the DNA TGTGCCTGGTCGGACAGGGCGGGGAACACTGAAGCTTTCTTT. Protein product: CAWSDRAGNTEAFF. The variable domain in full, completed from reference TRBV30 and TRBJ1-1, reads SQTIHQWPATLVQPVGSPLSLECTVEGTSNPNLYWYRQAAGRGLQLLFYSVGIGQISSEVPQNLSASRPQDRQFILSSKKLLLSDSGFYLCAWSDRAGNTEAFFGQGTRLTVV.

This chain uses TRBV18 with TRBJ1-3; weak D call: TRBD1 (6 bases). CDR3 length: 13 residues. V lost 3 bases to trimming and J lost 5 bases, with 8 bases between them. CDR1 is KGHSH and CDR2 is LQKENI in the germline V gene. CDR3 nucleotide sequence: TGTGCCAGCTCACCGGACAGCAGAAACACCATATATTTT. This gives the protein CASSPDSRNTIYF.

In this sample, this clone turned up once. The chain uses TRBV7-2 and TRBJ2-1, with D uncertain. This CDR3 has 15 residues. CDR1 and CDR2 (germline): SGHTA, FQGNSA. Trimming removed 4 bases from V and 0 bases from J, with 10 bases in between. The CDR3 region is CASSSGVVSYNEQFF. The CDR3, as DNA: TGTGCCAGCAGCTCCGGAGTAGTCTCCTACAATGAGCAGTTCTTC.

The CDR3 DNA reads as TGTGCCATCAGTGGGGTCGAACCTCCAGAGGTAGCTTTCTTT. Protein: CAISGVEPPEVAFF. V usage is TRBV10-3 and J usage is TRBJ1-1; no clear D gene. The germline CDR1 and CDR2 sequences are ENHRY and SYGVKD. The ends were cut back, 4 bases at V and 10 bases at J, with 19 bases in the middle. CDR3 length: 14 residues.

The CDR3 protein is CATSSSWTSGKIEQFF. CDR3 coding DNA: TGTGCCACCAGCAGTTCTTGGACTAGCGGGAAAATCGAGCAGTTCTTC. The J gene is TRBJ2-1, the V gene TRBV15, with 12 bases fitting TRBD2. The germline gives CDR1 LNHNV, CDR2 YYDKDF (reference sequence). The CDR3 consists of 16 residues. The J segment lost 10 bases and the V segment lost 3 bases, leaving 10 bases of the junction unmatched.

The gene calls are TRBV11-2 and TRBJ2-7; maybe TRBD2 (6 bases). This CDR3 contains 15 residues. The germline V and J ends were trimmed by 3 bases and 6 bases, with 18 bases remaining between them. Germline V gene sequence: CDR1 SGHAT, CDR2 FQNNGV. CDR3 loop: CASSFLASVQGEQYV. CDR3 coding DNA: TGTGCCAGCAGCTTTCTAGCTAGCGTCCAGGGCGAGCAGTACGTC.

The rearrangement links TRBV18 to TRBJ2-3; TRBD1 might be the D (6 bases). This CDR3 has 15 residues. V lost 2 bases and J lost 0, with 9 bases in between. Germline CDR1 KGHSH, CDR2 LQKENI. The CDR3 is CASSPDRLSTDTQYF. The CDR3 DNA is TGTGCCAGCTCACCAGACAGGCTAAGCACAGATACGCAGTATTTT. The complete variable domain, with remaining parts taken from reference TRBV18 and TRBJ2-3, reads NAGVMQNPRHLVRRRGQEARLRCSPMKGHSHVYWYRQLPEEGLKFMVYLQKENIIDESGMPKERFSAEFPKEGPSILRIQQVVRGDSAAYFCASSPDRLSTDTQYFGPGTRLTVL.

The chain employs TRBV19 and TRBJ2-3, with D uncertain. Germline-derived CDR1 and CDR2 are LNHDA and SQIVND (reference sequence). The CDR3 totals 13 residues. The ends were cut back, 3 bases at V and 1 base at J, with 5 bases in the middle. CDR3 in amino acids: CASSIPGTDTQYF. In DNA, the CDR3 is TGTGCCAGTAGTATCCCGGGCACAGATACGCAGTATTTT.

The CDR3 is CASSLRPANYGYTF. The CDR3 nucleotides are TGTGCCAGCAGCTTGCGCCCGGCTAACTATGGCTACACCTTC. The chain couples TRBV5-4 to TRBJ1-2; D uncertain. Germline CDR1 SGHNT, CDR2 YYREEE (reference sequence). This CDR3 is built from 14 residues. Trimming left V 1 base short and J 0 bases short, with 7 bases between.